These T cell receptor beta chains were read from a single sample in a study of PD-L1 blockade in urothelial cancer. Sequencing used immunoSEQ multiplex PCR; TCRdb keeps in-frame clones, though not all of them. The sample lists 90,000 to 100,000 clones, roughly 89% seen once, with roughly 1.6% in the top ten. Sequenced material: PBMCs, taken around atezolizumab (anti-PD-L1) treatment. All receptors derive from a man in his fifties or sixties with urothelial cancer. The CDR3 runs from the conserved cysteine through the conserved F or W. D genes are given only for firm matches. Expanded clones get a size class; other rows say once, few or many, or leave the size out.

clone size: .
J gene: TRBJ1-2
D gene: .
V gene: TRBV5-4
CDR3 DNA: TGTGCCAGCAGCTTGTTGTCCGGGGGAATGGGTGGCTACACCTTC
CDR3 protein: CASSLLSGGMGGYTF

clone size: .
J gene: TRBJ1-2
D gene: TRBD1
V gene: TRBV28
CDR3 DNA: TGTGCCAGCGCTTGGACAGGATTGGCCTATGGCTACACCTTC
CDR3 protein: CASAWTGLAYGYTF

clone size: .
J gene: TRBJ1-5
D gene: TRBD1
V gene: TRBV7-2
CDR3 DNA: TGTGCCAGCAGCAAGGACAGGGACAGAGGCAATCAGCCCCAGCATTTT
CDR3 protein: CASSKDRDRGNQPQHF

clone size: .
J gene: TRBJ1-5
D gene: TRBD1
V gene: TRBV30
CDR3 DNA: TGTGCCTGGAATACAGGGGTTGCTCAGCCCCAGCATTTT
CDR3 protein: CAWNTGVAQPQHF

clone size: .
J gene: TRBJ2-3
D gene: TRBD2
V gene: TRBV11-1
CDR3 DNA: TGTGCCAGCAGCTTAAGCGGGAGGACAGATACGCAGTATTTT
CDR3 protein: CASSLSGRTDTQYF

clone size: .
J gene: TRBJ2-2
D gene: TRBD1
V gene: TRBV7-2
CDR3 DNA: TGTGCCAGCAGCTTAGAGGACAGGTATTCGAACACCGGGGAGCTGTTTTTT
CDR3 protein: CASSLEDRYSNTGELFF

clone size: .
J gene: TRBJ2-2
D gene: .
V gene: TRBV28
CDR3 DNA: TGTGCCAGCACCCGTACTAACACCGGGGAGCTGTTTTTT
CDR3 protein: CASTRTNTGELFF

clone size: few
J gene: TRBJ1-1
D gene: .
V gene: TRBV5-6
CDR3 DNA: TGTGCCAGCAGCTTGGGTCATAACACTGAAGCTTTCTTT
CDR3 protein: CASSLGHNTEAFF

clone size: .
J gene: TRBJ2-3
D gene: .
V gene: TRBV7-2
CDR3 DNA: TGTGCCAGCAGCTTCTCCGTCGATACGCAGTATTTT
CDR3 protein: CASSFSVDTQYF

clone size: few
J gene: TRBJ2-1
D gene: TRBD2
V gene: TRBV20-1
CDR3 DNA: TGCACACCGGGACTAATCCATGAGCAGTTCTTC
CDR3 protein: CTPGLIHEQFF

clone size: once
J gene: TRBJ2-4
D gene: TRBD1
V gene: TRBV5-6
CDR3 DNA: TGTGCCAGCAGCGCCAGGGGGCGAAGCACCAAAAACATTCAGTACTTC
CDR3 protein: CASSARGRSTKNIQYF

clone size: few
J gene: TRBJ2-5
D gene: TRBD1
V gene: TRBV9
CDR3 DNA: TGTGCCAGCAGCGCCTGGACAGGGGGTTCAGAGACCCAGTACTTC
CDR3 protein: CASSAWTGGSETQYF

clone size: .
J gene: TRBJ1-1
D gene: .
V gene: TRBV6-1
CDR3 DNA: TGTGCCAGCAGTGAAGCTTGGCAGGGAAACACTGAAGCTTTCTTT
CDR3 protein: CASSEAWQGNTEAFF

clone size: .
J gene: TRBJ1-2
D gene: TRBD1
V gene: TRBV19
CDR3 DNA: TGTGCCAGTAGTATCAGCTTCACAGGGGTTCAGAGGGGCTACACCTTC
CDR3 protein: CASSISFTGVQRGYTF

clone size: .
J gene: TRBJ2-3
D gene: .
V gene: TRBV5-1
CDR3 DNA: TGCGCCACCAAACGGGACTCGGGTTCCACAGATACGCAGTATTTT
CDR3 protein: CATKRDSGSTDTQYF

clone size: .
J gene: TRBJ1-1
D gene: .
V gene: TRBV27
CDR3 DNA: TGTGCCAGCAGTGGTACGGGGTACACTGAAGCTTTCTTT
CDR3 protein: CASSGTGYTEAFF

clone size: .
J gene: TRBJ1-2
D gene: .
V gene: TRBV6-5
CDR3 DNA: TGTGCCAGCAGCCCCGAATACGGGTCCTTCTATGGCTACACCTTC
CDR3 protein: CASSPEYGSFYGYTF

clone size: .
J gene: TRBJ2-3
D gene: TRBD1
V gene: TRBV5-6
CDR3 DNA: TGTGCCAGCAGCTGGGACAGCGATACGCAGTATTTT
CDR3 protein: CASSWDSDTQYF

clone size: once
J gene: TRBJ1-4
D gene: TRBD1
V gene: TRBV7-8
CDR3 DNA: TGTGCCAGCAGCTTAGACCAGGGGGTGAGGGAAAAACTGTTTTTT
CDR3 protein: CASSLDQGVREKLFF

clone size: .
J gene: TRBJ2-2
D gene: .
V gene: TRBV7-9
CDR3 DNA: TGTGCCAGCAGCTTGGAGGCGAACGGCGGGGAGCTGTTTTTT
CDR3 protein: CASSLEANGGELFF

clone size: .
J gene: TRBJ2-1
D gene: .
V gene: TRBV7-2
CDR3 DNA: TGTGCCAGCAGCTTAGGCGCGGTTAGGGAGCAGTTCTTC
CDR3 protein: CASSLGAVREQFF

clone size: .
J gene: TRBJ2-5
D gene: TRBD2
V gene: TRBV5-1
CDR3 DNA: TGCGCCAGCTTGACTAGCGGGAGGGCCAGGGAGACCCAGTACTTC
CDR3 protein: CASLTSGRARETQYF